This TCR beta chain stems from a study of cytomegalovirus exposure and HLA in healthy donors. Study information: The roughly 110 validation repertoires matched the roughly 630 first-cohort repertoires in platform, a later analysis reported.

Per the germline V gene, CDR1 is SGHNT and CDR2 is YYREEE (reference sequence). V lost 7 bases to trimming and J lost 7 bases; unmatched junction nucleotides: 11. The length of the CDR3 is 15 residues. Findings and limits, study-wide: Accounts indicate the classifier identified cytomegalovirus status with strong specificity and sensitivity. The study labeled 150 or so TCR beta chains cytomegalovirus-associated.

The repertoire was sequenced with immunoSEQ multiplex PCR; TCRdb's copy has only in-frame clones and lacks some. The sample lists 65,000 or so clones; about 90% were seen once. This clone was seen a handful of times. What it binds is not known. The rearrangement joins TRBV5-4 to TRBJ2-7; TRBD2 matches 13 bases. The sequencing input was PBMCs. The clonotype originates from a woman between 18 and 30 years old in good health and CMV-seronegative. The CDR3 here is CASAPGLAGQREQYF. The CDR3 DNA sequence: TGTGCCAGCGCTCCGGGACTAGCGGGGCAGAGGGAGCAGTACTTC.